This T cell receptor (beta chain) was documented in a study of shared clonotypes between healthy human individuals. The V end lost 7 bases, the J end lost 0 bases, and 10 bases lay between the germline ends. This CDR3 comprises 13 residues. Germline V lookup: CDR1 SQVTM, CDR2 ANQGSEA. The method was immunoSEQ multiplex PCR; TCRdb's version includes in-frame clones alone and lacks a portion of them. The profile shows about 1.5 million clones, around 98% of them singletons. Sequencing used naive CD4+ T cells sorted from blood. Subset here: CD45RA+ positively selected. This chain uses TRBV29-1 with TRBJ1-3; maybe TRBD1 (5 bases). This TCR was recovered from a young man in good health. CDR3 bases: TGCAGCGCTTCAGGGAGCTCTGGAAACACCATATATTTT. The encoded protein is CSASGSSGNTIYF. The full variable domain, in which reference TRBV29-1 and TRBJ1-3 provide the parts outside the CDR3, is SAVISQKPSRDICQRGTSLTIQCQVDSQVTMMFWYRQQPGQSLTLIATANQGSEATYESGFVIDKFPISRPNLTFSTLTVSNMSPEDSSIYLCSASGSSGNTIYFGEGSWLTVV.